This T cell receptor beta chain appears in the sequencing data of a study of T cell responses to AZD1222 COVID-19 vaccine. A remark on this clone: Its antigen is currently unknown.

Findings and limits, study-wide: The reported proportion of spike-specific TCRs targeting unmutated variant regions was nearly half. After two AZD1222 doses, spike-specific TCR breadth and depth rose versus day 0.

Libraries were prepared by immunoSEQ multiplex PCR; TCRdb keeps only in-frame clonotypes and omits some of them. Of 100,000 to 120,000 clones in the sample, less than 90% were seen once. V was trimmed by 5 bases and J by 3 bases, leaving 10 bases between them. CDR1 is SEHNR and CDR2 is FQNEAQ in the germline V gene (reference sequence). The CDR3 has 14 amino acids. The chain combines TRBV7-9 with TRBJ2-2; D remains unclear. The sequenced sample was peripheral blood, obtained on day 0 of AZD1222 vaccination. The clonotype was recovered from an adult in good health. CDR3 in DNA: TGTGCCAGCAGCCCCGACTGGGACACCGGGGAGCTGTTTTTT. Translation: CASSPDWDTGELFF.